One sample yielded the 9 T cell receptor beta chains listed below, sequenced in a study of blood T cell repertoires in COVID-19. Measured with immunoSEQ multiplex PCR; TCRdb has only the in-frame clones, and not every one. The sample has roughly 250,000 clones, about 85% seen once. The material sequenced was peripheral blood. The source is a human donor with COVID-19, enrolled during active disease. The donor label of this sample is uncertain.

The V and J genes are TRBV5-1 and TRBJ2-1; D unresolved. The CDR3 contains 17 residues. CDR1 SGHRS and CDR2 YFSETQ come from the germline V gene. Trimming left V 1 base short and J 4 bases short, with 18 bases between. CDR3 sequence (DNA): TGCGCCAGCAGCTTGATTTCCACCTCTCTCACATACAATGAGCAGTTCTTC. As protein: CASSLISTSLTYNEQFF.

The V gene is TRBV5-1, the J gene TRBJ2-7; TRBD1 is a possible D gene (5 bases). Deletions cut 0 bases from V and 9 bases from J, with 19 bases between. CDR1 and CDR2 from the germline V gene are SGHRS and YFSETQ. CDR3 size: 15 residues. Here the CDR3 reads CASSLAVRAPPRQYF. In DNA form, the CDR3 reads TGCGCCAGCAGCTTGGCGGTCAGGGCCCCTCCTAGGCAGTACTTC.

This clone appeared a few times. The chain links TRBV6-1 to TRBJ2-1; D unclear. With 2 bases removed from V and 9 bases from J, the gap between germline ends came to 8 bases. CDR1 and CDR2 (germline): MNHNS, SASEGT. CDR3 size: 12 residues. CDR3 DNA: TGTGCCAGCAGTGAAAGCCTTCGTGAGCAGTTCTTC. It yields the protein CASSESLREQFF.

DNA for the CDR3: TGTGCCAGCAGCTTGTTTCGTTCGGACAGGAGGAACACTGAAGCTTTCTTT. As protein: CASSLFRSDRRNTEAFF. The chain couples TRBV5-5 to TRBJ1-1, with TRBD1 matching over 7 bases. The germline CDR1 and CDR2 sequences are SGHKS and YYEKEE (reference sequence). The junction had 10 bases not matched to a gene; V was cut back by 1 base and J by 1 base. The CDR3 length is 17 residues.

The CDR3 sequence: CASSPSGQVYGYTF. The CDR3 DNA follows: TGTGCCAGCAGTCCTTCGGGACAAGTCTATGGCTACACCTTC. V usage is TRBV28 and J usage is TRBJ1-2; tentative D call: TRBD1 (6 bases). The CDR3 runs to 14 residues. Germline lookup yields CDR1 MDHEN and CDR2 SYDVKM. V was pared by 5 bases and J by 4 bases, with 14 bases between.

The genes are TRBV25-1 and TRBJ1-5; D uncertain. V was clipped by 9 bases and J by 0 bases, with 6 bases between them. The CDR3 extends over 12 amino acids. The germline V gene encodes CDR1 MGHDK and CDR2 SYGVNS. The CDR3 sequence: CASQASNQPQHF. In DNA form, the CDR3 reads TGTGCCAGTCAAGCTAGCAATCAGCCCCAGCATTTT.

The chain joins TRBV7-2 to TRBJ2-1; D may be TRBD2 (5 bases). There are 15 residues in the CDR3. The germline V gene has CDR1 SGHTA and CDR2 FQGNSA. V was clipped by 2 bases and J by 4 bases, with 12 bases between them. This CDR3 reads CASSLRGSEYNEQFF. The DNA for the CDR3 is TGTGCCAGCAGCTTACGAGGGAGTGAATACAATGAGCAGTTCTTC.

The chain couples TRBV10-3 to TRBJ1-5; tentatively, D is TRBD1 (6 bases). Germline V gives CDR1 ENHRY, CDR2 SYGVKD. The CDR3 is made up of 13 amino acids. V was shortened by 5 bases and J by 3 bases, with 8 bases between the two germline ends. The CDR3 region is CAISRDNNQPQHF. Written as DNA, the CDR3 is TGTGCCATCAGTAGGGACAACAATCAGCCCCAGCATTTT.

The V call is TRBV25-1, the J call TRBJ1-2; 7 positions match TRBD1. Germline V gene sequence: CDR1 MGHDK, CDR2 SYGVNS. The CDR3 has 17 amino acids. Trimming cost V 3 bases and J 1 base; bases outside gene matches: 11. This CDR3 reads CASSDWTGDALNYGYTF. As DNA, the CDR3 is TGTGCCAGCAGTGATTGGACAGGCGATGCGCTTAACTATGGCTACACCTTC.